This T cell receptor beta chain originates from a study of multiple sclerosis patients with progressive multifocal leukoencephalopathy. Sequencing was performed with immunoSEQ multiplex PCR; in TCRdb, only in-frame clones are kept and a portion is missing. The sample carries around 28,000 clones, 88% recorded once. This CDR3 spans 16 amino acids. In germline, CDR1 is MGHRA, CDR2 YSYEKL. V was shortened by 0 bases and J by 3 bases, with 14 bases between the two germline ends. The time point was: before natalizumab initiation. Before the first natalizumab infusion, T0 blood samples were taken. The V call is TRBV4-1, the J call TRBJ1-2; no definite D call. This sequence was found in a human donor with multiple sclerosis. Sequenced: PBMCs. The CDR3 loop is CASSQDPLRRDYGYTF. CDR3 DNA: TGCGCCAGCAGCCAAGATCCCCTTCGAAGAGACTATGGCTACACCTTC.